The TCR beta chain under discussion was sequenced for a study of control samples from healthy donors and cancer patients. Generated by immunoSEQ multiplex PCR, the TCRdb table keeps only in-frame clones and is missing some. The table has 150,000 to 200,000 clones, around 87% seen once. The sequenced material came from blood. The receptor was derived from a woman aged 50 to 65 in good health.

DNA of the CDR3: TGCGCCAGCAGCGACGGTAACACCGGGGAGCTGTTTTTT. Its protein is CASSDGNTGELFF. The rearrangement links TRBV5-1 to TRBJ2-2, with no clear D. Germline-derived CDR1 and CDR2 are SGHRS and YFSETQ. The CDR3 covers 13 residues. V dropped 4 bases and J dropped 2 bases, with 6 bases sitting between them.